The 12 T cell receptor beta chains listed next were all sequenced from one sample in a study of blood T cell repertoires in COVID-19. TCRdb's copy holds only in-frame clones and misses some; the assay was immunoSEQ multiplex PCR. The repertoire holds around 190,000 clones, with 86% as singletons. Sequencing was done on a sample of peripheral blood. The receptors were gathered from a man aged 70-80 years with active or convalescent COVID-19.

The chain carries TRBV28 and TRBJ1-4; 9 bases are shared with TRBD1. Germline lookup yields CDR1 MDHEN and CDR2 SYDVKM. The CDR3 runs 16 residues. The junction had 13 bases not matched to a gene; V was cut back by 5 bases and J by 9 bases. The CDR3 is CASSRGTGTGRQKLFF. The CDR3 DNA sequence: TGTGCCAGCAGTCGTGGGACCGGGACAGGGCGGCAAAAACTGTTTTTT.

The chain couples TRBV2 to TRBJ1-5; 9 bases match TRBD1. Unmatched junction bases numbered 3, after V lost 5 bases and J lost 4 bases. The CDR3 runs 14 residues. The germline CDR1 and CDR2 sequences are SNHLY and FYNNEI. CDR3 nucleotides: TGTGCCAGCAGTTCGGACAGGGGAAATCAGCCCCAGCATTTT. Amino acid sequence: CASSSDRGNQPQHF.

V gene TRBV18 combines with J gene TRBJ2-1, with D maybe TRBD1 (6 bases). Germline V gene lookup returns CDR1 KGHSH and CDR2 LQKENI. This CDR3 is 16 amino acids long. V lost 0 bases, J lost 1 base, and 10 bases lay in between. The CDR3 loop reads CASSPPPGQSYNEQFF. The CDR3 nucleotides are TGTGCCAGCTCACCACCGCCGGGACAATCCTACAATGAGCAGTTCTTC.

The V and J genes are TRBV28 and TRBJ2-1; 8 nucleotides agree with TRBD2. The ends lost 3 bases at V and 0 bases at J; junction bases unmatched: 10. There are 18 residues in the CDR3. Germline V CDR1 and CDR2: MDHEN, SYDVKM. The CDR3 sequence is CASSFWTSSYSSYNEQFF. CDR3 bases: TGTGCCAGCAGTTTCTGGACTAGCAGTTATAGCTCCTACAATGAGCAGTTCTTC. Variable domain in full (rest from reference TRBV28 and TRBJ2-1): DVKVTQSSRYLVKRTGEKVFLECVQDMDHENMFWYRQDPGLGLRLIYFSYDVKMKEKGDIPEGYSVSREKKERFSLILESASTNQTSMYLCASSFWTSSYSSYNEQFFGPGTRLTVL.

The chain couples TRBV6-5 to TRBJ2-7; weak D call: TRBD1 (6 bases). Germline loops: CDR1 MNHEY, CDR2 SVGAGI. V shed 6 bases and J shed 6 bases, with 21 bases lying between them. CDR3 length equals 15 residues. The CDR3 nucleotides are TGTGCCAGCAGGAAGATGGGGACACCTCCGGTCGAGCAGTACTTC. It codes for CASRKMGTPPVEQYF.

The CDR3 loop is CASSLDQIRAQYF. The CDR3 DNA sequence: TGTGCCAGCAGCTTAGACCAAATTCGGGCCCAGTACTTC. The rearrangement links TRBV7-2 to TRBJ2-5, with D uncertain. V was cut by 1 base and J by 9 bases, with 12 bases left in between. CDR3 length: 13 residues. Germline CDR1 and CDR2: SGHTA and FQGNSA.

The V and J genes are TRBV30 and TRBJ2-7; 10 positions match TRBD1. The CDR3 consists of 15 residues. The trim removed 4 bases at V and 3 bases at J, leaving 9 bases unmatched. From germline, CDR1 is GTSNPN and CDR2 SVGIG (reference sequence). Here the CDR3 DNA reads TGTGCCTGGATCCCCTCGGGACAGGGGTACTACGAGCAGTACTTC. Its translation: CAWIPSGQGYYEQYF.

The gene calls are TRBV7-2 and TRBJ1-1; 7 nucleotides align to TRBD1. CDR3 length equals 14 residues. Germline V gene lookup returns CDR1 SGHTA and CDR2 FQGNSA. V trimming: 5 bases; J trimming: 1 base; junction bases outside the gene matches: 4. The CDR3 region is CASSTDRPNTEAFF. The CDR3 region has the DNA TGTGCCAGCAGCACGGACAGGCCGAACACTGAAGCTTTCTTT. Full variable domain (rest looked up from reference TRBV7-2 and TRBJ1-1): GAGVSQSPSNKVTEKGKDVELRCDPISGHTALYWYRQSLGQGLEFLIYFQGNSAPDKSGLPSDRFSAERTGGSVSTLTIQRTQQEDSAVYLCASSTDRPNTEAFFGQGTRLTVV.

The gene calls are TRBV11-2 and TRBJ2-2; possible D gene TRBD1, 5 bases. There are 18 residues in the CDR3. Trimming shortened V by 5 bases and J by 1 base, and 20 bases separated the two germline ends. Germline loops: CDR1 SGHAT, CDR2 FQNNGV. This CDR3 reads CASSPDTALYGNTGELFF. CDR3 sequence (DNA): TGTGCCAGCAGCCCGGACACGGCGTTATACGGGAACACCGGGGAGCTGTTTTTT.

The rearrangement uses TRBV18 and TRBJ1-2, with a possible D match to TRBD1 (6 bases). CDR1 KGHSH and CDR2 LQKENI come from the germline V gene. V was clipped by 1 base and J by 6 bases, with 12 bases between them. The CDR3 length is 14 residues. The CDR3 DNA sequence: TGTGCCAGCTCACCACGCGTCAGGGGAGATGGCTACACCTTC. Translated, it gives CASSPRVRGDGYTF. Complete variable domain (other parts from reference TRBV18 and TRBJ1-2): NAGVMQNPRHLVRRRGQEARLRCSPMKGHSHVYWYRQLPEEGLKFMVYLQKENIIDESGMPKERFSAEFPKEGPSILRIQQVVRGDSAAYFCASSPRVRGDGYTFGSGTRLTVV.

The chain carries TRBV21-1 and TRBJ1-4; no DNA check was done on the table's D call, TRBD1. TRBV21-1 is a pseudogene locus. The CDR3 has 17 amino acids. CDR3 sequence (DNA): TGTGCCAGCAGCTCCCCATACCAGGGACAGTTTAATGAAAAACTGTTTTTT. The encoded protein is CASSSPYQGQFNEKLFF.

This clone was seen only once. The gene calls are TRBV27 and TRBJ1-2; 10 bases map to TRBD1. The CDR3 covers 17 residues. V trimming: 3 bases; J trimming: 6 bases; junction bases outside the gene matches: 13. Germline assignment: CDR1 MNHEY and CDR2 SMNVEV (reference sequence). Here the CDR3 reads CASSFSDRGRPGNGYTF. The CDR3 DNA is TGTGCCAGCAGTTTCTCGGACAGGGGGAGACCGGGGAATGGCTACACCTTC.